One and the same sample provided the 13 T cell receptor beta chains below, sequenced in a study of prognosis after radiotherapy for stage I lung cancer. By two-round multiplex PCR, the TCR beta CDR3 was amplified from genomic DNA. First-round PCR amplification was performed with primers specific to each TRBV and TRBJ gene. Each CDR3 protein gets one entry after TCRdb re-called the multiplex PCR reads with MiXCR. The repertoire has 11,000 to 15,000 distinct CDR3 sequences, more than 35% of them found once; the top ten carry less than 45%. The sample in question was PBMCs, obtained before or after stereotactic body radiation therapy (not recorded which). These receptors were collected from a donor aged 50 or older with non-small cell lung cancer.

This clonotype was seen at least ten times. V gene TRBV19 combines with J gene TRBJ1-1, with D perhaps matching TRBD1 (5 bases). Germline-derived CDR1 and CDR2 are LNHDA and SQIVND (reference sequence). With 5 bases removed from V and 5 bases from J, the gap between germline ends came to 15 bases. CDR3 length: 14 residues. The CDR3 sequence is CASSPGEGWTEAFF. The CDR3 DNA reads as TGTGCCAGTAGTCCCGGAGAGGGGTGGACTGAAGCTTTCTTT.

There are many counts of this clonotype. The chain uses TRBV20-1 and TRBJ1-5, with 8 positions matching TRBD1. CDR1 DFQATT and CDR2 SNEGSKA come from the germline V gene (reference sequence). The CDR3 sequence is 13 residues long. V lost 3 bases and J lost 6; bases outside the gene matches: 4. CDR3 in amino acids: CSARDRDPQPQHF. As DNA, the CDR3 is TGCAGTGCTAGGGACAGGGATCCTCAGCCCCAGCATTTT.

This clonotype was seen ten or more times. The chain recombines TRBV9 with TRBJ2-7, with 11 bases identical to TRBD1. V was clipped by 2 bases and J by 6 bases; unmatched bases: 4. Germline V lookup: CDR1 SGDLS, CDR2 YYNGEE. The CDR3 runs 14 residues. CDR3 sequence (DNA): TGTGCCAGCAGCGTTTTGGACAGGGGGCGCGAGCAGTACTTC. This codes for CASSVLDRGREQYF.

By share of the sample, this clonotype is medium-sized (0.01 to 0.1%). CDR3 coding DNA: TGTGCCAGCAGTTATGTGGGCGGCGAGCAGTACTTC. Its protein is CASSYVGGEQYF. This chain links TRBV6-5 with TRBJ2-7; D is undetermined. The CDR3 is 12 amino acids. V gave up 3 bases and J gave up 6 bases, with 9 bases separating them. The V gene's germline CDR1 is MNHEY and CDR2 SVGAGI.

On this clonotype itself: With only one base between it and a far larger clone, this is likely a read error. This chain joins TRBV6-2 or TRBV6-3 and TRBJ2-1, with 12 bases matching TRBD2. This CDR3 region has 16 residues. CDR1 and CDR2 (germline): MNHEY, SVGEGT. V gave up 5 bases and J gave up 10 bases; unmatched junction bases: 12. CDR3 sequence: CASSRGTGLAGYEQFF. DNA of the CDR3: TGTGCCAGCAGTCGAGGCACCGGACTAGCGGGGTACGAGCAGTTCTTC.

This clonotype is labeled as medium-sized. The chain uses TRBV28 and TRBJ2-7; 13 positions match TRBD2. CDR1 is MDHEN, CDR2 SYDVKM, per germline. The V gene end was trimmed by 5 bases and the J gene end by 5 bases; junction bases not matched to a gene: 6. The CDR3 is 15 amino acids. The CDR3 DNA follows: TGTGCCAGCAGTCTTGGGACTAGCGGGACAAACGAGCAGTACTTC. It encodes CASSLGTSGTNEQYF.

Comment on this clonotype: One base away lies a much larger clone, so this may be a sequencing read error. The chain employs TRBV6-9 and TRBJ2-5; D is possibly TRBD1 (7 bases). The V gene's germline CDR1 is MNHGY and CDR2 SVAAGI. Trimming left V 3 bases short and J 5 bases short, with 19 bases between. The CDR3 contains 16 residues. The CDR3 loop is CASSYSLEGAGETQYF. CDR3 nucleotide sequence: TGTGCCAGCAGTTACTCTCTGGAGGGGGCGGGGGAGACCCAGTACTTC.

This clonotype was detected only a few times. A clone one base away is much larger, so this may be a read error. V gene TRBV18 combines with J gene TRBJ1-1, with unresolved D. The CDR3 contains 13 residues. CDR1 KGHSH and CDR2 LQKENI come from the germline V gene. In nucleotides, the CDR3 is TGTGCCAGCTCATCACCGGCGGCGACTGAAGCTTTCTTT. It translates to CASSSPAATEAFF.

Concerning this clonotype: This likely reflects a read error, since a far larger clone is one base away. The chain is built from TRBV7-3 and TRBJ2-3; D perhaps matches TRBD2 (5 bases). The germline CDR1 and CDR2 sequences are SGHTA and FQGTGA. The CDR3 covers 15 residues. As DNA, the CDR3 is TGTGCCGGCAGCTTAGCTAGCCTAAGCACAGATACGCAGTATTTT. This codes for CAGSLASLSTDTQYF.

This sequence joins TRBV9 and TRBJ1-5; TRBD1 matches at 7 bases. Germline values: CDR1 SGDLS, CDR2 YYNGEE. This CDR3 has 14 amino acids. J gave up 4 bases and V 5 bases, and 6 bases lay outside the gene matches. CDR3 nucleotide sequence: TGTGCCAGCAGGGGGGGGACAGTGAATCAGCCCCAGCATTTT. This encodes CASRGGTVNQPQHF.

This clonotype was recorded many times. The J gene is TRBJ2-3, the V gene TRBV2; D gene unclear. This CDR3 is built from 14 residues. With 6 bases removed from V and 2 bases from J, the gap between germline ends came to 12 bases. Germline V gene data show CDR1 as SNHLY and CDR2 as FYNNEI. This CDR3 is CASRLSTNTDTQYF. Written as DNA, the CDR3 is TGTGCCAGCAGACTAAGCACCAACACAGATACGCAGTATTTT.

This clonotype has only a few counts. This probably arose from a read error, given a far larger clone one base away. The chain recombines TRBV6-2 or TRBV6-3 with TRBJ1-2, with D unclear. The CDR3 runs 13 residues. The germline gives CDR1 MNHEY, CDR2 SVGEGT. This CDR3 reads CASSPTYGYSYTF. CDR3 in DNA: TGTGCCAGCAGTCCAACTTACGGCTATAGCTACACCTTC.

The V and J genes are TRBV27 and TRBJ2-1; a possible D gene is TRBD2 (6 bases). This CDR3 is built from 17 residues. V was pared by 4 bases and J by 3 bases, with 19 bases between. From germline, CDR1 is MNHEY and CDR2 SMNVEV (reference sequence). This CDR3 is CASSSEAGPSYYNEQFF. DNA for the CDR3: TGTGCCAGCAGTTCCGAGGCGGGACCCTCATACTACAATGAGCAGTTCTTC.